A selection of T cell receptor beta chains follows, all from one sample in a study of post-analysis software for immune sequencing data. MiXCR was run by TCRdb on the PCR reads, yielding one entry per CDR3 protein. Of fewer than 900,000 distinct CDR3 sequences listed, 46% were seen once; the top ten hold roughly 5%. Sequenced material: blood. The receptors originated from a girl between 5 and 17 years old with multiple sclerosis. The CDR3 runs from the conserved cysteine through the conserved F or W. Each record gives: J gene, clone size, V gene, CDR3 protein. Some rows have no size entry. The others give once, few or many, or a class for an expanded clone.

TRBJ1-1,NA,TRBV20-1,CSARNDRNTEAFF
NA,NA,TRBV28,CASSLTGQGKYEQYF
TRBJ2-3,NA,TRBV13,CASSPQRGRTDTQYF
TRBJ2-1,NA,TRBV20-1,CSAGAKLQLAGDSLYYNEQFF
NA,NA,TRBV7-9,CASRDGQGYEQYF
TRBJ2-7,NA,TRBV7-9,CASSPSPGQGGRSSYEQYF
TRBJ2-7,NA,TRBV6-2/TRBV6-3,CASSLGLAGPYGQYF
TRBJ2-3,NA,TRBV12-5,CASGLNLHSDSTQYF
TRBJ1-1,NA,TRBV7-9,CASSLAGGQAFF
TRBJ2-5,few,TRBV6-5,CASSYSKGGLETQYF
TRBJ2-1,NA,TRBV6-5,CASSYSGLTIHEQFF
TRBJ2-1,NA,TRBV9,CASSVRGRGFGNEQFF
TRBJ2-1,NA,TRBV10-3,CAIRSGIEHNEQFF
TRBJ2-7,few,TRBV6-5,CASSRDRVSYEQYF
TRBJ2-7,NA,TRBV5-1,CASSPISGMIDEQYF
TRBJ1-5,few,TRBV20-1,CSTAREGQPQHF
TRBJ1-4,NA,TRBV4-2,CASSQGRMINEKLFF
TRBJ1-2,few,TRBV5-1,CASSPHPTYGYTF
TRBJ2-3,NA,TRBV6-6,CASSRQGADTQYF
TRBJ2-5,NA,TRBV20-1,CSATGTSGRGLQETQYF
TRBJ2-1,NA,TRBV29-1,CSVALSSYNEQFF
TRBJ1-4,NA,TRBV7-6,CASSYQAGGLAEKLFF
TRBJ1-2,few,TRBV24-1,CATSDQSGQGAGGYTF
TRBJ2-1,NA,TRBV25-1,CASSGTGFPNNEQFF
TRBJ1-2,NA,TRBV29-1,CSALVGQEHGYTF
TRBJ2-1,few,TRBV20-1,CSAREAGLAGPEQFF
TRBJ2-7,NA,TRBV7-9,CASSAGTVRPDYEQYF
TRBJ2-3,once,TRBV3-1,CASSRGTSGSPPADTQYF